What follows is one TCR beta chain and its context. Its target is not known. The data stem from a study of OX40 agonist ivuxolimab in advanced cancers. Study-level information: In three patients, partial responses were observed, one with hepatocellular carcinoma and two with cutaneous melanoma.

General study points: Clonal expansion in partial responders at 0.1-3.0 mg/kg ranked among the lowest. The CD4+ and CD8+ T cells in the blood had expanded clonally by week 6 at 0.1 to 3.0 mg/kg. Certain nonresponders additionally had low normalized T-cell clonal expansion.

The protocol was immunoSEQ multiplex PCR, while the TCRdb copy is restricted to in-frame clones and leaves out a portion. The sample yields fewer than 75,000 clones, roughly 87% seen once. The CDR3 runs 13 residues. CDR1 and CDR2 (germline): SEHNR, FQNEAQ (reference sequence). Deletions cut 1 base from V and 11 bases from J, with 14 bases between. The rearrangement links TRBV7-9 to TRBJ1-1; no reliable D call. Source: CD4+ or CD8+ T cells sorted from blood, taken in a trial of the OX40 agonist ivuxolimab. This sequence was found in an adult with an advanced solid tumor such as melanoma, head and neck, liver or kidney cancer. The CDR3 bases are TGTGCCAGCAGCTTAGGATCGACTTCTCGGGCTTTCTTT. Encoded protein: CASSLGSTSRAFF.